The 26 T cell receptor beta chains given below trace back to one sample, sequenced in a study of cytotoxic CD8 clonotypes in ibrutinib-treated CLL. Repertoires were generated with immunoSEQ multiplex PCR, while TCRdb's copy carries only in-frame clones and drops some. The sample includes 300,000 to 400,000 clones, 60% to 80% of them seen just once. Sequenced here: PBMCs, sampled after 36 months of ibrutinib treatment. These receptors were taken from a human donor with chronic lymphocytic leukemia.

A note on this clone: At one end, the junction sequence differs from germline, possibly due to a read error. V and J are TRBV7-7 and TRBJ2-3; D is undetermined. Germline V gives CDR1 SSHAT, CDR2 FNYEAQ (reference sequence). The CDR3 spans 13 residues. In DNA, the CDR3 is TGTGCCAGCAGCATAGCCATCACAGATACGCAGTATTTT. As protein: CASSIAITDTQYF.

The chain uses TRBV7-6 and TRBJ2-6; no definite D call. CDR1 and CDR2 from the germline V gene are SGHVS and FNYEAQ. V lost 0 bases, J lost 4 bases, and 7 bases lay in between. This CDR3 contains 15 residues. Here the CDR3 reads CASSLAGVGANVLTF. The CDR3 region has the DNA TGTGCCAGCAGCTTAGCTGGGGTCGGGGCCAACGTCCTGACTTTC.

The CDR3 nucleotides are TGTGCCAGTAGTATAGTTCGAGGAGATACGCAGTATTTT. Its translation is CASSIVRGDTQYF. The V and J genes are TRBV19 and TRBJ2-3; unclear D gene. There are 13 residues in the CDR3. CDR1 and CDR2 from the germline V gene are LNHDA and SQIVND (reference sequence). Deletions cut 1 base from V and 5 bases from J, with 7 bases between.

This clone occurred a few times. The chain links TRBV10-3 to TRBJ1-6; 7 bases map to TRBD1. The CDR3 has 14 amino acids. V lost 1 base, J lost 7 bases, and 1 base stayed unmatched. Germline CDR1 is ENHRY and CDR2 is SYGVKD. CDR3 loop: CAISEFRGNSPLHF. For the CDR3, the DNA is TGTGCCATCAGTGAGTTCAGGGGGAATTCACCCCTCCACTTT.

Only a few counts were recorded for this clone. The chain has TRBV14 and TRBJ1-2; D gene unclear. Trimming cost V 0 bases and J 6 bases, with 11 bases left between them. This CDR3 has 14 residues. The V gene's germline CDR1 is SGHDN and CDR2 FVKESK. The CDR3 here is CASSQDLFVDGYTF. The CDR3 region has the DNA TGTGCCAGCAGCCAAGATCTGTTCGTCGATGGCTACACCTTC.

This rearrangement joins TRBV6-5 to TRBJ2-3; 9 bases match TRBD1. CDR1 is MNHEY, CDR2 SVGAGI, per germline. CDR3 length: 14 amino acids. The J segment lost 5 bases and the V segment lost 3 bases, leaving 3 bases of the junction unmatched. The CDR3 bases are TGTGCCAGCAGTTATCACAGGGGGCAAGATACGCAGTATTTT. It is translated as CASSYHRGQDTQYF.

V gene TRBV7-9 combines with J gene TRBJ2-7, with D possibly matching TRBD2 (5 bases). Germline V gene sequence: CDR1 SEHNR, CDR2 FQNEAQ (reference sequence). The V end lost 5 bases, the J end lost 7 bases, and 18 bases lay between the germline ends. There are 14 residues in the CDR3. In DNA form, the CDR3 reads TGTGCCAGCAGCCCTAGCCAACTAGTAGGGGAGCAGTACTTC. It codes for CASSPSQLVGEQYF.

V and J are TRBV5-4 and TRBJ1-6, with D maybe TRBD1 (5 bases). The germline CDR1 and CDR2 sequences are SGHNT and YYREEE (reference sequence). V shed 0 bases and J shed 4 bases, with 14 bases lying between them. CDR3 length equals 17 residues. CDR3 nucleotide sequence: TGTGCCAGCAGCTTGGGGGGGACGGTTCCGTATAATTCACCCCTCCACTTT. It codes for CASSLGGTVPYNSPLHF.

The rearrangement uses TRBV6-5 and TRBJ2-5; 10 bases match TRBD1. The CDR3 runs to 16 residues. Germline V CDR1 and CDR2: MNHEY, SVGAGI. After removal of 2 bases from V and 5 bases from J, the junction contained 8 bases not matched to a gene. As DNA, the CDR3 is TGTGCCAGCAGTTACGCTAGGACAGGGGGGAGGGAGACCCAGTACTTC. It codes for CASSYARTGGRETQYF.

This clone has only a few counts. The DNA for the CDR3 is TGTGCCAGCAGCTTAGGAGCGGGACAAGAGACCCAGTACTTC. It codes for CASSLGAGQETQYF. The genes are TRBV11-1 and TRBJ2-5; 7 bases agree with TRBD2. J was trimmed by 2 bases and V by 1 base; bases with no gene match: 1. Germline V CDR1 and CDR2: SGHAT, FQDESV (reference sequence). CDR3 length: 14 residues. The entire variable domain, with the rest obtained from reference TRBV11-1 and TRBJ2-5, is as follows: EAEVAQSPRYKITEKSQAVAFWCDPISGHATLYWYRQILGQGPELLVQFQDESVVDDSQLPKDRFSAERLKGVDSTLKIQPAELGDSAMYLCASSLGAGQETQYFGPGTRLLVL.

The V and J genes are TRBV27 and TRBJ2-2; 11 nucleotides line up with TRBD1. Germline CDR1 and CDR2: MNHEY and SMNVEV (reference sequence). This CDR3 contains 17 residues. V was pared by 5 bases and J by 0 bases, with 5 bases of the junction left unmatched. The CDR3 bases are TGTGCCAGCAGTCGGGACAGGGGGTTTACGAACACCGGGGAGCTGTTTTTT. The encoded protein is CASSRDRGFTNTGELFF.

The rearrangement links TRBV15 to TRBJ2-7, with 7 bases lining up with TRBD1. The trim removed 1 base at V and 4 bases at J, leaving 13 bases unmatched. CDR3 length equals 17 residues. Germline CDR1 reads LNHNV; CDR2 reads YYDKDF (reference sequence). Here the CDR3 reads CATSRGSRAGGKYEQYF. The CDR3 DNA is TGTGCCACCAGCAGAGGTTCCCGGGCAGGGGGAAAATACGAGCAGTACTTC.

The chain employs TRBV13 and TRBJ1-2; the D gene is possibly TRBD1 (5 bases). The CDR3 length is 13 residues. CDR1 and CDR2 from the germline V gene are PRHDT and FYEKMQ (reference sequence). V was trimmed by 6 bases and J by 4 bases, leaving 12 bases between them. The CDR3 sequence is CASRSSGTYGYTF. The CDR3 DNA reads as TGTGCCAGCAGGTCGTCAGGGACCTATGGCTACACCTTC.

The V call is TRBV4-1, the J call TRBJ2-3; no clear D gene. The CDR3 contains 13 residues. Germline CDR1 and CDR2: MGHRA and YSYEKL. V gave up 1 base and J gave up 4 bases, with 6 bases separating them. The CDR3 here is CASSQGSPDTQYF. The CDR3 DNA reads TGCGCCAGCAGCCAAGGCAGCCCAGATACGCAGTATTTT.

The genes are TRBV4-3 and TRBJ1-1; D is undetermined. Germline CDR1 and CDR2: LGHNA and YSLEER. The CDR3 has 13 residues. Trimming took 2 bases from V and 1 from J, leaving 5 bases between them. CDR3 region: CASSQTPNTEAFF. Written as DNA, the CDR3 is TGCGCCAGCAGCCAAACACCGAACACTGAAGCTTTCTTT.

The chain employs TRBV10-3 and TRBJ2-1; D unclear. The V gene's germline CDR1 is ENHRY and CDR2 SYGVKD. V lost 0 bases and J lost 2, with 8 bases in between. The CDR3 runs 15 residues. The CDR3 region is CAISESPHTYNEQFF. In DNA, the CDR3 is TGTGCCATCAGTGAGTCTCCTCACACCTACAATGAGCAGTTCTTC.

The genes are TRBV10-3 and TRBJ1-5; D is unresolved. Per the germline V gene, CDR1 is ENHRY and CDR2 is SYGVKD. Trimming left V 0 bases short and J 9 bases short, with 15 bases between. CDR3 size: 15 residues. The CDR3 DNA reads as TGTGCCATCAGTGAGTCGAATGTCGGAGCTAGGCCCCAGCATTTT. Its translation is CAISESNVGARPQHF.

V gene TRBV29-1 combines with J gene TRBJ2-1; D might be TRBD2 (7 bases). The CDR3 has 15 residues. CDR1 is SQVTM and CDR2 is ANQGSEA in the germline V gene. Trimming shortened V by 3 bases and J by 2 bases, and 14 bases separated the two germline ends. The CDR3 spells CSVEFRGGPYNEQFF. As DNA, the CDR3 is TGCAGCGTTGAGTTTCGCGGGGGCCCCTACAATGAGCAGTTCTTC.

The CDR3 DNA reads as TGCGCCAGCAGCCAAGAGGGAGCTCAGGGTGAGCAGTTCTTC. Translated, it gives CASSQEGAQGEQFF. This chain links TRBV4-3 with TRBJ2-1; D assignment may be TRBD1 or TRBD2 (5 bases each). Trimming took 0 bases from V and 9 from J, leaving 12 bases between them. In germline, CDR1 is LGHNA, CDR2 YSLEER. The CDR3 is made up of 14 amino acids.

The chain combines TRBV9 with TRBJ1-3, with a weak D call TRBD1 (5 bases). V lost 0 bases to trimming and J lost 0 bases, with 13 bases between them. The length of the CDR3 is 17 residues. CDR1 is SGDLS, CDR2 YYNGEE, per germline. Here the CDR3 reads CASSVVPGGTSGNTIYF. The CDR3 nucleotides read TGTGCCAGCAGCGTAGTGCCGGGGGGTACCTCTGGAAACACCATATATTTT.

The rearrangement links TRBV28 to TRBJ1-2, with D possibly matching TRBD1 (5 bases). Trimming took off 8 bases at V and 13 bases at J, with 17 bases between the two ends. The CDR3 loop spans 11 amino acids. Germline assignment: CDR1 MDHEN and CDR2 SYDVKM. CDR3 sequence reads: CASQGVRLFTF. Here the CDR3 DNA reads TGTGCCAGCCAGGGCGTCCGGTTGTTCACCTTC.

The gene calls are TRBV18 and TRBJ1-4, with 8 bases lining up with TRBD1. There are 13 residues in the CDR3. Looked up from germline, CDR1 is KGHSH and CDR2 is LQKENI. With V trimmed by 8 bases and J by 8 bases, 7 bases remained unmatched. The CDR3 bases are TGTGCCAGCACCAGGGGGCTAGGGGAAAAACTGTTTTTT. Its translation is CASTRGLGEKLFF.

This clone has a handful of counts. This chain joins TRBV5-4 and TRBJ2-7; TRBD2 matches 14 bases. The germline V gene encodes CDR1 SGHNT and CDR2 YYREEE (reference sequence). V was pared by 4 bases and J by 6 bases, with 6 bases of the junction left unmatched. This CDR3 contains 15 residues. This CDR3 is CASSGGLAGEGEQYF. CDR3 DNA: TGTGCCAGCAGCGGGGGACTAGCGGGAGAAGGCGAGCAGTACTTC. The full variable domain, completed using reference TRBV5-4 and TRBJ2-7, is ETGVTQSPTHLIKTRGQQVTLRCSSQSGHNTVSWYQQALGQGPQFIFQYYREEENGRGNFPPRFSGLQFPNYSSELNVNALELDDSALYLCASSGGLAGEGEQYFGPGTRLTVT.

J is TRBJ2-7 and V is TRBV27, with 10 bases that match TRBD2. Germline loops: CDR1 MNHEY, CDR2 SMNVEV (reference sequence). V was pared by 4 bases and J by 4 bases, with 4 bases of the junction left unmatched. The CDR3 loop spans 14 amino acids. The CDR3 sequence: CASSSSGRVYEQYF. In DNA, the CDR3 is TGTGCCAGCAGTTCTAGCGGGAGAGTGTACGAGCAGTACTTC.

CDR3: CASSIGGLAGGEQYF. The CDR3 region has the DNA TGTGCCAGTAGTATCGGGGGACTAGCGGGAGGCGAGCAGTACTTC. This chain joins TRBV19 and TRBJ2-7; TRBD2 aligns across 15 bases. CDR3 length equals 15 residues. The ends lost 3 bases at V and 6 bases at J; junction bases unmatched: 3. In germline, CDR1 is LNHDA, CDR2 SQIVND (reference sequence).

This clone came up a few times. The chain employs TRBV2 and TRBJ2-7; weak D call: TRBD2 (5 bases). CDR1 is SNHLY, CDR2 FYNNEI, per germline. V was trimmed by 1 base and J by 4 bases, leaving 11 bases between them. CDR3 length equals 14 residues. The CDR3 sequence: CASSEEVEGYEQYF. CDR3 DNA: TGTGCCAGCAGTGAAGAGGTAGAGGGTTACGAGCAGTACTTC.